This TCR beta chain stems from a study of blood T cell repertoires in COVID-19. Study in general: Material from acute and convalescent COVID-19 was sourced from the United States, Italy and Spain. Sample material is recorded as cDNA or gDNA derived from T cells, B-cell-depleted T cells, or PBMCs.

The method was immunoSEQ multiplex PCR; TCRdb's version includes in-frame clones alone and lacks a portion of them. The top ten clones hold more than 7% of a sample with roughly 180,000 clones, 79% of them seen once. It was during active infection that Seattle patients were enrolled and then longitudinally followed. The J segment lost 5 bases and the V segment lost 5 bases, leaving 7 bases of the junction unmatched. Germline CDR1 SGHNT, CDR2 YYREEE (reference sequence). CDR3 length equals 15 residues. The chain recombines TRBV5-4 with TRBJ2-3; 11 bases map to TRBD2. The clonotype comes from an older woman with COVID-19, enrolled during active disease. Sequenced sample: peripheral blood. This chain's CDR3 is CASRILAGVGDTQYF. CDR3 coding DNA: TGTGCCAGCAGGATACTAGCGGGAGTTGGAGATACGCAGTATTTT.